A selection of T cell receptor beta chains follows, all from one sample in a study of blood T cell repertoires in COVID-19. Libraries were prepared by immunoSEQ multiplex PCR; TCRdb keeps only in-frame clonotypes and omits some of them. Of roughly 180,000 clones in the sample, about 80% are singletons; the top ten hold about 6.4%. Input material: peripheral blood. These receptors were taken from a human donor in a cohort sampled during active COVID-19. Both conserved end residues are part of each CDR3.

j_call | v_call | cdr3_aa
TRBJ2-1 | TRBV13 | CASSDGLAGYNEQFF
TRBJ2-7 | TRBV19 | CASSYTGGGEQYF
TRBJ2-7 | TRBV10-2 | CASRGRDRGYEQYF
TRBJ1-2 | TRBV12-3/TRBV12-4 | CASSRQDRSHHTF
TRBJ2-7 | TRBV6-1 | CASSDALAGVDKQYF
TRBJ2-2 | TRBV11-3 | CASSRGQNTGELFF
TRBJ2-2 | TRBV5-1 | CASSFLNLAANPGELFF
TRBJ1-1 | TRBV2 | CASRIPTEAEAFF
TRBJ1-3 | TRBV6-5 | CASQNGNTIYF
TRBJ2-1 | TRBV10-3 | CAISPPAGGPHEQFF
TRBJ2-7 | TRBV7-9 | CASSSTNGDNPSYEQYF
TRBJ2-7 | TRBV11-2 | CASSLAPGTSGEKYF
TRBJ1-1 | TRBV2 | CASSWGEDTEAFF
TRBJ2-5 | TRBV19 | CASRDSTQETQYF
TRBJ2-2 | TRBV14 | CASSPRTGSTGELFF
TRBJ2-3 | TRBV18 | CASSPWVEGAADTQYF
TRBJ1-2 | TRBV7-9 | CASSLGGSYGYTF
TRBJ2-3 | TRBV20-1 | CSASGTPLADTQYF
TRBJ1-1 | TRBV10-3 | CAISEPGGQGKNTEAFF
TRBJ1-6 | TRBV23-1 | CASSQTPTDRGPLSSYNSPLHF
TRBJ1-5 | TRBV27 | CASSITGVGNQPQHF
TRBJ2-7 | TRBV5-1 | CASSPYGTVEHEQYF
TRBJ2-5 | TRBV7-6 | CASSQASGAQETQYF
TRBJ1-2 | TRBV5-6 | CASSPSWQAVKNYGYTF
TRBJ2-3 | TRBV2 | CARRTGVTDTQYF
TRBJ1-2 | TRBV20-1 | CSAIDQGWDGYTF
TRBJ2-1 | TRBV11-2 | CASSFDGGNEQFF
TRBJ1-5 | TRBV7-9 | CASSLVGVGADQPQHF
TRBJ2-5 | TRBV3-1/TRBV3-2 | CASSPFGGARETQYF
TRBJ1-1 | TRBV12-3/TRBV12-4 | CASRSGVMTEAFF
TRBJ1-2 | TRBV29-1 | CSVEEGKGVGGQGYTF
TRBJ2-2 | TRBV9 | CASSTSGGGTGELFF
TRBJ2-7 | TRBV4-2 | CASSQEAGTGEPYEQYF
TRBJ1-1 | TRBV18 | CASSPDRDTEAFF
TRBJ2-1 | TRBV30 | CAWSQTSGGTYNEQFF
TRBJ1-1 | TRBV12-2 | CASRFQGRSSGRTEAFF
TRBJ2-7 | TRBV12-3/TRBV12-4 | CASRPQGGYEQYF
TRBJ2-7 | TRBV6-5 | CASRDRTASREQYF
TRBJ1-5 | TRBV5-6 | CASTRQGGPQHF
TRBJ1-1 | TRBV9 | CASSAGQGDIADTEAFF
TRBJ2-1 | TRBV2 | CASNGRDYNEQFF
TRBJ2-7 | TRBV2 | CASSTLAGDYEQYF
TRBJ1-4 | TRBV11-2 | CASSLLGGVGEKLFF